This TCR beta chain comes out of a study of blood T cell repertoires in COVID-19. Study-level background: Both acute and convalescent COVID-19 samples were obtained from the United States, Italy and Spain. T cells, B-cell-depleted T cells, or PBMCs supplied cDNA or gDNA.

Authors' analysis steps: Amplification from reference gene primers served as the basis for estimated nucleated cell counts. Here immunoSEQ multiplex PCR was the method, and the copy in TCRdb shows in-frame clones only, minus some. V and J calls and clone size come straight from that table; D and trimming were deduced from the DNA. The sample includes some 200,000 clones, about nine tenths of them seen just once. V lost 5 bases, J lost 4 bases, and 11 bases lay in between. Germline assignment: CDR1 KGHDR and CDR2 SFDVKD. This CDR3 region has 14 residues. The chain has TRBV24-1 and TRBJ1-5, with D hard to call. Sequencing used PBMCs or T cells enriched from blood (not recorded which). The receptor comes from a woman in her thirties or forties with acute COVID-19. CDR3 sequence (DNA): TGTGCCACCAGTGTCGCCAGTCCAAATCAGCCCCAGCATTTT. Residues: CATSVASPNQPQHF.